This T cell receptor beta chain was captured in a study of T cells in Graves' hyperthyroidism and ophthalmopathy. The CDR3 sequence is 14 residues long. The V gene lost 2 bases and the J gene lost 5 bases, with 10 bases spanning the gap. Germline V CDR1 and CDR2: KGHSH, LQKENI. This clonotype has just a few counts. As yet, its antigen is unknown. Study-wide findings and caveats: Ophthalmopathy and stable hyperthyroidism were separated by a 13 V-J model.

The investigators amplified TCR beta CDR3 regions from RNA transcripts. HTBI primers were used for first-round RT-PCR of the TCR CDR3. TCRdb reanalysed the multiplex PCR reads using MiXCR and keeps one entry per CDR3 protein. This table has 650,000 to 750,000 distinct CDR3 sequences, 13% to 15% appearing once. Uncontrolled infection, other autoimmune disease, pregnancy or lactation disqualified patients from enrolment. Every diagnosis used clinical symptoms, serum thyroxine and TRAb, thyroid ultrasound and orbital computed tomography. Sequencing input: blood. This chain links TRBV18 with TRBJ2-1; no clear D gene. The origin of this receptor is a woman aged 18-29 years with Graves' hyperthyroidism. This CDR3 is CASSPGLNDNEQFF. DNA for the CDR3: TGTGCCAGCTCACCAGGGCTAAACGACAATGAGCAGTTCTTC.